This TCR beta chain was captured by sequencing in a study of metastatic and nonmetastatic thyroid tumors. In this sample, this clone turned up many times. The sample contains more than one DNA sequence encoding this CDR3. Patients were all untreated before their thyroid surgery. TCRdb re-clonotyped the PCR reads through MiXCR. The sample records tens of thousands of clones, 20% to 30% being singletons. The germline V gene has CDR1 DFQATT and CDR2 SNEGSKA (reference sequence). V was pared by 6 bases and J by 8 bases, with 19 bases between. This CDR3 contains 13 residues. Source material: blood. The chain employs TRBV20-1 and TRBJ1-2; no firm D call. The TCR comes from a male donor with papillary thyroid cancer or a benign thyroid nodule (not recorded which). Some clones in this sample may be carry-over from other donors' samples. CDR3 sequence (DNA): TGCAGTGCGAAACCCGGGGTGAGGGAGGGCTACACCTTC. Amino acids: CSAKPGVREGYTF.